The 21 T cell receptor beta chains given below trace back to one sample, sequenced in a study of memory B cells and T cells in multiple sclerosis (dated by TCRdb to 2016 to 2019). The antigens for these receptors are not known. To prepare the library, the immunoSEQ multiplex PCR assay was applied. Drawn from immuneACCESS, this table holds only the in-frame rearrangements with V and J called that TCRdb kept. Clones are partly lost; checked studies trace under half to an unresolved V gene and leave the rest unexplained. In this sample the table shows 35,000 to 55,000 clones, roughly 82% of which occur a single time. Approximately 1.2% of the sample goes to the ten largest clones. After CFSE-labeled PBMCs were cultured without any stimulus, the autoproliferating (CFSEdim) and non-proliferating (CFSEhi) T cell fractions were each sequenced on their own. In total, roughly 5x10^7 CFSE-labeled PBMCs were cultured without stimulus for 6 to 8 days, after which replicate wells were pooled.

The sample consisted of PBMCs from blood kept in culture. Every receptor here comes from a human donor with multiple sclerosis.

The CDR3 here is CASSPWGNTDTQYF. The CDR3 bases are TGTGCCAGCAGCCCTTGGGGGAACACAGATACGCAGTATTTT. V usage is TRBV14 and J usage is TRBJ2-3; tentatively, D is TRBD1 or TRBD2 (5 bases each). V was cut by 4 bases and J by 2 bases, with 10 bases left in between. The CDR3 consists of 14 residues. Germline values: CDR1 SGHDN, CDR2 FVKESK.

The rearrangement links TRBV5-4 to TRBJ2-5, with TRBD1 matching over 7 bases. The CDR3 is 14 residues long. The junction had 3 bases not matched to a gene; V was cut back by 3 bases and J by 1 base. Germline CDR1 and CDR2: SGHNT and YYREEE (reference sequence). CDR3 nucleotide sequence: TGTGCCAGCAGCTCCCGGGACAGCCAAGAGACCCAGTACTTC. Protein sequence: CASSSRDSQETQYF.

The rearrangement uses TRBV25-1 and TRBJ1-2, with unresolved D. The CDR3 runs to 16 residues. Trimming pared 4 bases from V and 5 bases from J, leaving 20 bases between. Germline V lookup: CDR1 MGHDK, CDR2 SYGVNS. This chain's CDR3 is CASSGRGNSKRYGYTF. The CDR3 nucleotides are TGTGCCAGCAGTGGCCGCGGGAACTCAAAGAGGTATGGCTACACCTTC.

V is TRBV4-3 and J is TRBJ2-7; D ambiguous. The CDR3 contains 15 residues. V was trimmed by 0 bases and J by 6 bases, leaving 15 bases between them. CDR1 is LGHNA and CDR2 is YSLEER in the germline V gene. As DNA, the CDR3 is TGCGCCAGCAGCCAAGATCCGAGCGTTCCCCTCGAGCAGTACTTC. Residues: CASSQDPSVPLEQYF.

The chain employs TRBV5-6 and TRBJ2-1; D may be TRBD1 or TRBD2 (6 bases each). Germline CDR1 reads SGHDT; CDR2 reads YYEEEE. Trimming pared 4 bases from V and 11 bases from J, leaving 16 bases between. This CDR3 is 13 amino acids long. CDR3 loop: CASSDLLGGKQFF. CDR3 in DNA: TGTGCCAGCAGCGACCTACTGGGGGGCAAGCAGTTCTTC.

The chain couples TRBV10-1 to TRBJ2-1, with 8 bases matching TRBD2. CDR1 is WNHNN and CDR2 is SYGVQD in the germline V gene (reference sequence). The J segment lost 9 bases and the V segment lost 3 bases, leaving 7 bases of the junction unmatched. The CDR3 is 14 amino acids. The CDR3 coding sequence is TGCGCCAGCAGTGATCGGGGGGGGGCAAGTGAGCAGTTCTTC. Translation gives CASSDRGGASEQFF.

The chain links TRBV27 to TRBJ2-7, with 9 positions matching TRBD1. CDR1 is MNHEY, CDR2 SMNVEV, per germline (reference sequence). The V gene end was trimmed by 4 bases and the J gene end by 5 bases; junction bases not matched to a gene: 15. The CDR3 sequence is 17 residues long. CDR3 in DNA: TGTGCCAGCAGTTCCCGGGGCTCCGGGACAGGGAGGCACGAGCAGTACTTC. It is translated as CASSSRGSGTGRHEQYF.

Only one count was recorded for this clone. V usage is TRBV9 and J usage is TRBJ1-2; 7 bases are shared with TRBD1. CDR1 is SGDLS, CDR2 YYNGEE, per germline. The ends lost 4 bases at V and 5 bases at J; junction bases unmatched: 8. The CDR3 runs 14 residues. CDR3 in amino acids: CASSSSTGLYGYTF. The CDR3, as DNA: TGTGCCAGCAGCTCCTCGACAGGGTTATATGGCTACACCTTC.

The rearrangement joins TRBV2 to TRBJ2-7, with D maybe TRBD1 (6 bases). V was pared by 7 bases and J by 1 base, with 14 bases between. This CDR3 has 14 residues. Germline V gene sequence: CDR1 SNHLY, CDR2 FYNNEI. The DNA of the CDR3 is TGTGCCAGCAAGGCCGGGACAAATTCCTACGAGCAGTACTTC. It translates to CASKAGTNSYEQYF.

This clone was seen a few times. The J gene is TRBJ1-3, the V gene TRBV2; unclear D gene. From germline, CDR1 is SNHLY and CDR2 FYNNEI. This CDR3 comprises 14 residues. Trimming took off 6 bases at V and 1 base at J, with 10 bases between the two ends. Written as DNA, the CDR3 is TGTGCCAGCAGCGAGTCCCGATCTGGAAACACCATATATTTT. It encodes CASSESRSGNTIYF.

V usage is TRBV6-1 and J usage is TRBJ2-3; the D gene is possibly TRBD2 (6 bases). Germline CDR1 is MNHNS and CDR2 is SASEGT. This CDR3 is built from 12 residues. Trimming took 6 bases from V and 4 from J, leaving 8 bases between them. DNA for the CDR3: TGTGCCAGCAGAGGAGGGGCAGATACGCAGTATTTT. It specifies CASRGGADTQYF.

J is TRBJ2-7 and V is TRBV18; TRBD1 agrees at 8 bases. The CDR3 runs to 15 residues. With 3 bases clipped from V and 3 bases from J, the junction kept 7 bases outside the gene matches. Looked up from germline, CDR1 is KGHSH and CDR2 is LQKENI. CDR3 region: CASSPLQGGVYEQYF. The CDR3 nucleotides are TGTGCCAGCTCACCCCTACAGGGGGGTGTCTACGAGCAGTACTTC.

The genes are TRBV6-5 and TRBJ1-2; D gene unclear. V was pared by 0 bases and J by 8 bases, with 16 bases between. The V gene's germline CDR1 is MNHEY and CDR2 SVGAGI. The CDR3 is made up of 15 amino acids. The CDR3: CASSYSPEGEYGYTF. Here the CDR3 DNA reads TGTGCCAGCAGTTACTCACCGGAGGGTGAGTACGGCTACACCTTC.

The chain employs TRBV4-1 and TRBJ2-5; no clear D gene. The CDR3 contains 13 residues. The V gene's germline CDR1 is MGHRA and CDR2 YSYEKL. The V gene lost 1 base and the J gene lost 5 bases, with 8 bases spanning the gap. The CDR3 DNA sequence: TGCGCCAGCAGCCAAGGAGTCTGGGAGACCCAGTACTTC. Its translation: CASSQGVWETQYF.

The chain joins TRBV28 to TRBJ2-1; 10 nucleotides agree with TRBD2. Germline V gives CDR1 MDHEN, CDR2 SYDVKM. V gave up 8 bases and J gave up 8 bases; unmatched junction bases: 9. This CDR3 region has 14 residues. The CDR3 is CASLSGGATDEQFF. CDR3 bases: TGTGCCAGCCTCAGCGGGGGGGCCACCGATGAGCAGTTCTTC.

This chain connects TRBV9 to TRBJ2-7; 11 nucleotides match TRBD1. The CDR3 consists of 15 residues. V dropped 4 bases and J dropped 7; count of bases not matched to a gene: 10. The germline V gene encodes CDR1 SGDLS and CDR2 YYNGEE. CDR3 amino acids: CASSRSGQGEGEQYF. The CDR3 coding sequence is TGTGCCAGCAGCCGATCGGGACAGGGGGAGGGAGAGCAGTACTTC.

This clone was recorded only once. The rearrangement joins TRBV7-9 to TRBJ1-3; D not resolved. The CDR3 extends over 14 amino acids. CDR1 and CDR2 (germline): SEHNR, FQNEAQ (reference sequence). Deletions cut 6 bases from V and 1 base from J, with 10 bases between. The DNA for the CDR3 is TGTGCCAGCAGACTATCTGCTTCTGGAAACACCATATATTTT. Residues: CASRLSASGNTIYF.

This sequence joins TRBV13 and TRBJ2-3; D not certain. Trimming pared 0 bases from V and 1 base from J, leaving 5 bases between. Germline V CDR1 and CDR2: PRHDT, FYEKMQ (reference sequence). The CDR3 length is 14 residues. CDR3 bases: TGTGCCAGCAGCTTAGGCCGGGGCACAGATACGCAGTATTTT. Protein: CASSLGRGTDTQYF.

The chain couples TRBV7-2 to TRBJ1-2; D possibly corresponds to TRBD1 (5 bases). The germline V and J ends were trimmed by 5 bases and 8 bases, with 27 bases remaining between them. Germline V CDR1 and CDR2: SGHTA, FQGNSA. The CDR3 runs to 17 residues. CDR3 nucleotide sequence: TGTGCCAGCAGCCCGAGACGGGGCGGCAGTGGGCATCGGGGCTACACCTTC. Translation gives CASSPRRGGSGHRGYTF.

This chain links TRBV7-2 with TRBJ2-1; D is possibly TRBD1 (5 bases). The CDR3 has 18 residues. Trimming left V 5 bases short and J 4 bases short, with 24 bases between. Germline lookup yields CDR1 SGHTA and CDR2 FQGNSA. Here the CDR3 reads CASSPEDVGQPLYNEQFF. DNA of the CDR3: TGTGCCAGCAGCCCGGAAGACGTGGGGCAACCGTTATACAATGAGCAGTTCTTC.

This clone was seen more than once but under ten times. DNA for the CDR3: TGTGCCAGCTCACCACTTGAGACGGCAAATCAGCCCCAGCATTTT. Its translation: CASSPLETANQPQHF. The chain is built from TRBV18 and TRBJ1-5; D gene unclear. With 1 base removed from V and 4 bases from J, the gap between germline ends came to 11 bases. The CDR3 sequence is 15 residues long. Germline V CDR1 and CDR2: KGHSH, LQKENI. The full variable domain, in which reference TRBV18 and TRBJ1-5 provide the parts outside the CDR3, is NAGVMQNPRHLVRRRGQEARLRCSPMKGHSHVYWYRQLPEEGLKFMVYLQKENIIDESGMPKERFSAEFPKEGPSILRIQQVVRGDSAAYFCASSPLETANQPQHFGDGTRLSIL.